This is a list of T cell receptor beta chains from one sample in a study of early T cells in non-severe SARS-CoV-2 infection. Each CDR3 protein gets one entry after TCRdb re-called the 5' RACE reads with MiXCR. The sample includes about 90,000 distinct CDR3 sequences, 10% to 15% of them seen just once. The specimen comprised whole blood, sampled at baseline. Receptors were obtained from an adult who was a healthcare worker with PCR-confirmed SARS-CoV-2 infection or an uninfected control (not recorded which). The CDR3 runs from the conserved cysteine through the conserved F or W. The D gene is left open where the match is weak. Clone size appears in some rows only: once, few, many, or a class for an expanded clone.

>-|-|TRBJ2-3|TRBV4-2
TGTGCCAGCAGCAAGACAGATACGCAGTATTTT
CASSKTDTQYF
>-|TRBD2|TRBJ2-3|TRBV5-1
TGCGCCAGCAGCGGAGAGCGGGGCCGATTCCCAGATACGCAGTATTTT
CASSGERGRFPDTQYF
>many|-|TRBJ2-3|TRBV20-1
TGCAGTGCTAGGGGCCCTTCCACAGATACGCAGTATTTT
CSARGPSTDTQYF
>-|TRBD2|TRBJ2-7|TRBV11-3
TGTGCCAGCAGCTTTGGAATGGGACTAGGGTCGTACGAGCAGTACTTC
CASSFGMGLGSYEQYF
>few|TRBD1|TRBJ2-3|TRBV28
TGTGCCAGCAGACAGACAGGGGGGCAGACAGATACGCAGTATTTT
CASRQTGGQTDTQYF
>-|-|TRBJ2-5|TRBV29-1
TGCAGCGTTGGACCGCCGCCAGGCACCCAGTACTTC
CSVGPPPGTQYF
>-|TRBD2|TRBJ2-1|TRBV24-1
TGTGCCACCAGTGACCCGACTAGCGGGGGGCCTCTCAATGAGCAGTTCTTC
CATSDPTSGGPLNEQFF
>once|TRBD2|TRBJ2-1|TRBV11-2
TGTGCCAGCAGCTTCGGACTAGCGGGGGCCGTATCCTACAATGAGCAGTTCTTC
CASSFGLAGAVSYNEQFF
>few|-|TRBJ2-3|TRBV6-5
TGTGCCAGCAAGGGGATGGCAGATACGCAGTATTTT
CASKGMADTQYF
>few|-|TRBJ2-5|TRBV10-3
TGTGCCATCAGTGACGGGAGTGAGACCCAGTACTTC
CAISDGSETQYF
>-|-|TRBJ2-3|TRBV11-3
TGTGCCAGCAGCTTACTCCCGGGGGCGACCGTAGATACGCAGTATTTT
CASSLLPGATVDTQYF
>few|-|TRBJ1-5|TRBV7-8
TGTGCCAGCAGCTTAGAAGCGGGGGATCTTCAGCCCCAGCATTTT
CASSLEAGDLQPQHF
>-|-|TRBJ2-7|TRBV19
TGTGCCAGTAGTCCACAGGGCATCGGCTCCTACGAGCAGTACTTC
CASSPQGIGSYEQYF
>few|-|TRBJ2-2|TRBV6-5
TGTGCCAGCAGTCAGGGGACGGGCGGGAACACCGGGGAGCTGTTTTTT
CASSQGTGGNTGELFF
>few|-|TRBJ2-5|TRBV7-7
TGTGCTAGCAGCTTAGGATTCGGGCCCCAGTACTTC
CASSLGFGPQYF
>few|TRBD1|TRBJ1-2|TRBV29-1
TGCAGCGTTGCCGACAGGGGTAACTATGGCTACACCTTC
CSVADRGNYGYTF
>-|-|TRBJ1-2|TRBV28
TGTGCCAGCAGTTCATCCGACAGCTATGGCTACACCTTC
CASSSSDSYGYTF
>many|TRBD2|TRBJ2-1|TRBV27
TGTGCCAGCGGATTAGCGGGTTTGTTCTACAATGAGCAGTTCTTC
CASGLAGLFYNEQFF
>many|-|TRBJ1-2|TRBV2
TGTGCCAGCAGTGAAGCGGGAGGGAACTATGGCTACACCTTC
CASSEAGGNYGYTF
>few|-|TRBJ1-2|TRBV3-1
TGTGCCAGCAGCCAGTTGTCGACAGGTTTTTATGGCTACACCTTC
CASSQLSTGFYGYTF
>many|-|TRBJ2-1|TRBV7-6
TGTGCCAGCAGCTCCACGGTCGGCGGGGCTTCCTACAATGAGCAGTTCTTC
CASSSTVGGASYNEQFF
>-|-|TRBJ2-3|TRBV12-2
TGTGCAAGTCGCTCACTGACTAGCGGGAGGAAGTCAGATACGCAGTATTTT
CASRSLTSGRKSDTQYF
>-|TRBD2|TRBJ2-1|TRBV27
TGTGCCAGCAGTTTGACCCCTAGCGGGGGGGCCTACAATGAGCAGTTCTTC
CASSLTPSGGAYNEQFF
>-|-|TRBJ2-5|TRBV11-2
TGTGCCAGCATCGGGACCCGGATGCCCCAAGAGACCCAGTACTTC
CASIGTRMPQETQYF
>-|-|TRBJ2-1|TRBV12-3/TRBV12-4
TGTGCCAGCAGTTTAGAGACTGGGCAGAGCTCCTACAATGAGCAGTTCTTC
CASSLETGQSSYNEQFF
>few|-|TRBJ1-6|TRBV5-4
TGTGCCAGCAGCTTGGGGAATTCACCCCTCCACTTT
CASSLGNSPLHF
>many|-|TRBJ1-6|TRBV27
TGTGCCAGCAGTGCTCTAATGATCTCACCCCTCCACTTT
CASSALMISPLHF
>-|TRBD1|TRBJ2-7|TRBV19
TGTGCCAGTAGTCACCTGCACAGGGGGATCCCGCCCCCCGAGCAGTACTTC
CASSHLHRGIPPPEQYF
>few|TRBD1|TRBJ2-5|TRBV19
TGTGCCAGTAGTATCACGACAGGGGGGAACGGAGAGACCCAGTACTTC
CASSITTGGNGETQYF
>few|-|TRBJ1-5|TRBV4-1
TGCGCCAGCAGCCAAGTTACAGATTATCAGCCCCAGCATTTT
CASSQVTDYQPQHF
>many|-|TRBJ2-1|TRBV11-2
TGTGCCAGCAGCTTGGTCAACAATGAGCAGTTCTTC
CASSLVNNEQFF
>few|-|TRBJ2-3|TRBV19
TGTGCCACCAAGGCGAGGGGACTCACAGATACGCAGTATTTT
CATKARGLTDTQYF
>-|-|TRBJ1-1|TRBV29-1
TGCAGCGTTGCTAACACTGAAGCTTTCTTT
CSVANTEAFF
>-|TRBD2|TRBJ2-1|TRBV20-1
TGCAGTGCTCCGGGGGAGAGCGGGAGGAGCAATGAGCAGTTCTTC
CSAPGESGRSNEQFF
>-|TRBD2|TRBJ2-3|TRBV24-1
TGTGCCACCAGTGACAACGGACTAGCGGGAGACGTTACAGATACGCAGTATTTT
CATSDNGLAGDVTDTQYF
>-|-|TRBJ2-7|TRBV5-1
TGCGCCAGCAGCTTGGTCGCGGGCCCAGGGATTCCCTACGAGCAGTACTTC
CASSLVAGPGIPYEQYF
>few|-|TRBJ1-1|TRBV19
TGTGCCAGTAGTACCGTCCTTAACACTGAAGCTTTCTTT
CASSTVLNTEAFF
>-|TRBD2|TRBJ2-5|TRBV28
TGTGCCAGCAGCTCCGGGGGGAGCGGGTCTCAAGAGACCCAGTACTTC
CASSSGGSGSQETQYF
>few|-|TRBJ2-1|TRBV12-3/TRBV12-4
TGTGCCAGCAGTTTCCCACGGGGCTCCTACAATGAGCAGTTCTTC
CASSFPRGSYNEQFF
>many|-|TRBJ2-7|TRBV2
TGTGCCAGCAGTGTCACCCCCTCCTACGAGCAGTACTTC
CASSVTPSYEQYF
>-|TRBD2|TRBJ2-3|TRBV12-3/TRBV12-4
TGTGCCAGCAGTTTTCTAGCGGGAGGGCTCAAGGCAGATACGCAGTATTTT
CASSFLAGGLKADTQYF
>many|TRBD2|TRBJ2-3|TRBV11-2
TGTGCCAGCAGCTTAGATTCAAGGCTAGCGGGGGGGATCACAGATACGCAGTATTTT
CASSLDSRLAGGITDTQYF
>few|TRBD2|TRBJ2-1|TRBV4-1
TGCGCCAGCAGCCAAGGACTCCCGGGACTAGCGGACTACAATGAGCAGTTCTTC
CASSQGLPGLADYNEQFF
>many|-|TRBJ2-2|TRBV7-9
TGTGCCAGCAGCCCCGACCCGAACACCGGGGAGCTGTTTTTT
CASSPDPNTGELFF
>many|-|TRBJ2-2|TRBV20-1
TGCAGTGCAAGGGCGAACACCGGGGAGCTGTTTTTT
CSARANTGELFF
>-|-|TRBJ2-7|TRBV20-1
TGCAGTGCTAGAGCGGGGCGTTACTCCTACGAGCAGTACTTC
CSARAGRYSYEQYF
>-|-|TRBJ2-3|TRBV29-1
TGCAGCGTTGACGACACAGATACGCAGTATTTT
CSVDDTDTQYF
>-|-|TRBJ2-2|TRBV28
TGTGCCAGCACCCTCCCCAGGACAGCGAACACCGGGGAGCTGTTTTTT
CASTLPRTANTGELFF
>many|-|TRBJ2-6|TRBV11-3
TGTGCCAGCAGCTTTTTGCGGCTCTCTGGGGCCAACGTCCTGACTTTC
CASSFLRLSGANVLTF
>-|-|TRBJ1-1|TRBV29-1
TGCAGCGCCTCGAACACTGAAGCTTTCTTT
CSASNTEAFF
>few|-|TRBJ2-5|TRBV27
TGTGCCAGCAGTGGACACCAAGAGACCCAGTACTTC
CASSGHQETQYF
>many|-|TRBJ2-7|TRBV28
TGTGCCAGCAGTAATACGGGCAGTACCTACGAGCAGTACTTC
CASSNTGSTYEQYF
>-|-|TRBJ1-2|TRBV5-6
TGTGCCAGCAGCTTGGCGGAATATGGCTACACCTTC
CASSLAEYGYTF
>-|-|TRBJ2-3|TRBV5-1
TGCGCCAGCAGCTTTATGGATACGCAGTATTTT
CASSFMDTQYF
>few|-|TRBJ1-4|TRBV5-4
TGTGCCAGCAGCCACCCCACCAATGAAAAACTGTTTTTT
CASSHPTNEKLFF